A selection of T cell receptor beta chains follows, all from one sample in a study of T cell responses to AZD1222 COVID-19 vaccine. Sequencing used immunoSEQ multiplex PCR; TCRdb keeps in-frame clones, though not all of them. The sample holds 150,000 or so clones, over 80% seen once. The sample consisted of peripheral blood, taken on day 0 of MenACWY control vaccination. These receptors were obtained from an adult in good health. Both conserved end residues are part of each CDR3. The D gene is left open where the match is weak. Size values are once, few and many counts, or a class for expanded clones, and some rows have none.

TRBJ1-1 - TRBV7-8 - CASSRDLGRAEAFF TGTGCCAGCAGCCGCGATCTAGGGAGGGCTGAAGCTTTCTTT
TRBJ1-2 - TRBV7-9 few CAIRLGGNYGYTF TGTGCCATCCGATTGGGAGGGAACTATGGCTACACCTTC
TRBJ2-1 - TRBV5-1 - CASSLSVDYNEQFF TGCGCCAGCAGCTTGTCAGTCGATTACAATGAGCAGTTCTTC
TRBJ2-4 - TRBV5-1 - CASSLSPHGQRIAPLGKNIQYF TGCGCCAGCAGCTTGTCACCCCACGGGCAGCGTATTGCGCCCCTGGGCAAAAACATTCAGTACTTC
TRBJ1-5 - TRBV28 - CASSLYRGGYSNQPQHF TGTGCCAGCAGTTTATACCGGGGAGGCTATAGCAATCAGCCCCAGCATTTT
TRBJ1-4 TRBD1 TRBV7-9 - CASSRDRGEKLFF TGTGCCAGCAGCCGGGACAGGGGCGAAAAACTGTTTTTT
TRBJ1-6 TRBD1 TRBV5-4 - CASSAGQGSSPLHF TGTGCCAGCAGCGCGGGACAGGGAAGTTCACCCCTCCACTTT
TRBJ2-1 TRBD2 TRBV5-1 once CASSLGGSSANEQFF TGCGCCAGCAGCTTGGGCGGGAGCTCCGCGAATGAGCAGTTCTTC
TRBJ2-7 - TRBV5-1 - CASSLGGADYEQYF TGCGCCAGCAGCTTGGGTGGTGCAGACTACGAGCAGTACTTC
TRBJ2-7 - TRBV7-9 - CASRTVPGDEQYF TGTGCCAGCAGGACCGTCCCAGGGGACGAGCAGTACTTC
TRBJ2-7 TRBD1 TRBV6-5 - CASRGDRGYQGEQYF TGTGCCAGCAGGGGGGACAGGGGATATCAGGGCGAGCAGTACTTC
TRBJ1-5 - TRBV10-3 - CAISESNGDNQPQHF TGTGCCATCAGTGAGTCGAATGGGGACAATCAGCCCCAGCATTTT
TRBJ2-2 TRBD2 TRBV6-5 - CASSYSPLAGPGELFF TGTGCCAGCAGTTACTCGCCGCTAGCGGGACCCGGGGAGCTGTTTTTT
TRBJ2-3 - TRBV11-2 - CASSLFRADTDTQYF TGTGCCAGCAGCTTATTCAGGGCGGACACAGATACGCAGTATTTT
TRBJ2-7 TRBD2 TRBV4-1 - CASSQQETSVYEQYF TGCGCCAGCAGCCAACAGGAGACTAGCGTCTACGAGCAGTACTTC
TRBJ2-7 TRBD2 TRBV28 - CASSRGLADSYEQYF TGTGCCAGCAGCAGGGGACTAGCGGACTCCTACGAGCAGTACTTC
TRBJ1-5 - TRBV4-2 - CASSQEGGQSNQPQHF TGTGCCAGCAGCCAAGAGGGGGGGCAGAGCAATCAGCCCCAGCATTTT
TRBJ2-1 - TRBV10-3 - CAISVSRHFTHNEQFF TGTGCCATCAGTGTTTCCCGGCATTTCACCCACAATGAGCAGTTCTTC
TRBJ1-6 - TRBV27 once CASSLGTHNSPLHF TGTGCCAGCAGTCTCGGGACCCATAATTCACCCCTCCACTTT
TRBJ1-6 - TRBV18 - CASSRNENSPLHF TGTGCCAGCTCACGGAACGAGAATTCACCCCTCCACTTT
TRBJ2-7 TRBD1 TRBV5-4 - CASSTGTGGYYEQYF TGTGCCAGCAGCACCGGGACAGGGGGTTACTACGAGCAGTACTTC
TRBJ1-1 TRBD1 TRBV9 - CASSETGVGFSDEAFF TGTGCCAGCAGCGAGACAGGGGTTGGGTTTTCGGATGAAGCTTTCTTT
TRBJ1-1 - TRBV28 - CASSFSGRNTEAFF TGTGCCAGCAGTTTTTCTGGCCGGAACACTGAAGCTTTCTTT
TRBJ2-3 TRBD2 TRBV18 - CASSAISGRDTQYF TGTGCCAGCTCGGCGATTAGCGGGAGAGATACGCAGTATTTT
TRBJ2-7 - TRBV30 - CAWSGGQGSGEQYF TGTGCCTGGAGTGGCGGCCAGGGGTCAGGTGAGCAGTACTTC
TRBJ2-1 - TRBV29-1 - CSVDQLESYNEQFF TGCAGCGTTGACCAACTAGAATCCTACAATGAGCAGTTCTTC
TRBJ1-4 - TRBV7-2 - CASSYHPGSAVTNEKLFF TGTGCCAGCAGTTACCACCCCGGGTCGGCAGTGACTAATGAAAAACTGTTTTTT
TRBJ2-5 - TRBV3-1/TRBV3-2 - CASSHLSGYHQETQYF TGTGCCAGCAGCCATTTGAGCGGCTATCACCAAGAGACCCAGTACTTC
TRBJ1-1 - TRBV14 - CASSHRVTTEAFF TGTGCCAGCAGCCACAGGGTAACCACTGAAGCTTTCTTT
TRBJ2-5 - TRBV5-4 - CASSPKLVPPETQYF TGTGCCAGCAGCCCAAAGTTGGTCCCCCCAGAGACCCAGTACTTC
TRBJ2-2 - TRBV9 - CASSLQALNTGELFF TGTGCCAGCAGCCTTCAGGCGCTAAACACCGGGGAGCTGTTTTTT
TRBJ2-7 - TRBV12-3/TRBV12-4 - CASRQGPLAKYF TGTGCCAGCAGACAAGGTCCCTTGGCAAAGTACTTC
TRBJ1-2 - TRBV9 - CASSVGGLDYGYTF TGTGCCAGCAGCGTCGGGGGTCTTGACTATGGCTACACCTTC
TRBJ1-1 - TRBV19 - CASLTGNTEAFF TGTGCCAGCCTAACAGGGAACACTGAAGCTTTCTTT
TRBJ2-7 TRBD1 TRBV7-2 few CASSTGTGSYEQYF TGTGCCAGCAGCACCGGGACAGGTTCCTACGAGCAGTACTTC
TRBJ2-2 - TRBV27 - CASNKLGDPNTGELFF TGTGCCAGCAACAAACTAGGGGACCCGAACACCGGGGAGCTGTTTTTT
TRBJ2-1 - TRBV10-1 - CASSDPGVDNEQFF TGCGCCAGCAGTGACCCGGGAGTAGACAATGAGCAGTTCTTC
TRBJ2-7 - TRBV11-1 - CASSLEGQAIIYEQYF TGTGCCAGCAGCTTAGAAGGGCAGGCAATAATCTACGAGCAGTACTTC
TRBJ2-1 - TRBV27 - CPHDHNEQFF TGCCCTCACGATCACAATGAGCAGTTCTTC